What follows is one T cell receptor beta chain and its context. Its cognate antigen is unknown. With 5 bases clipped from V and 0 bases from J, the junction kept 6 bases outside the gene matches. Germline CDR1 MDHEN, CDR2 SYDVKM. CDR3 length: 18 amino acids. The source of the sample is a study of cytomegalovirus exposure and HLA in healthy donors. The primer mix had 60 Vbeta and 13 Jbeta primers. The table came from immunoSEQ multiplex PCR; TCRdb's copy has only in-frame clones and leaves some out. The repertoire consists of approximately 120,000 clones, with about 80% occurring once and the leading ten covering more than 2%. Study-wide findings and caveats: In a later analysis, around 18,000 TCR beta sequences were associated with HLA alleles at 0.05 false discovery rate.

This receptor was obtained from a human donor in good health. The sequencing input was PBMCs. The chain combines TRBV28 with TRBJ2-6; 11 bases fit TRBD1. The CDR3 is CASSLGQGALSGANVLTF. The CDR3, as DNA: TGTGCCAGCAGTCTTGGACAGGGGGCCCTCTCTGGGGCCAACGTCCTGACTTTC. Supplemented by reference TRBV28 and TRBJ2-6, the full variable domain reads DVKVTQSSRYLVKRTGEKVFLECVQDMDHENMFWYRQDPGLGLRLIYFSYDVKMKEKGDIPEGYSVSREKKERFSLILESASTNQTSMYLCASSLGQGALSGANVLTFGAGSRLTVL.